The clone carrying this TCR beta chain was observed a few times. Its target is unknown. All of the isolated RNA was reverse transcribed, so expressed TCRB transcripts were sequenced. TCRdb keeps only in-frame clones here, not all; method: immunoSEQ multiplex PCR. The data show about 350,000 clones, around a fifth seen once. Sorting of CD4+ naive, central memory, regulatory and stem cell-like memory cells was performed via CD45RO/CCR7/CD25/CD127/CD95/CD27. V trimming: 5 bases; J trimming: 5 bases; junction bases outside the gene matches: 9. This CDR3 is 15 amino acids long. Germline lookup yields CDR1 SGHTA and CDR2 FQGNSA. The sample belongs to a study of beta chain features in type 1 diabetes. The study, taken as a whole, reports: There were fewer insertions and more deletions at the VDJ junctions of type 1 diabetes patients.

This chain links TRBV7-2 with TRBJ2-5, with 9 bases identical to TRBD1. Sequencing was done on a sample of naive CD4+ T cells from blood. The source of this sequence is a woman between 18 and 29 years old in good health. The CDR3 coding sequence is TGTGCCAGCAGCAGACCCGGGACAGGGCTTGAGACCCAGTACTTC. It codes for CASSRPGTGLETQYF.